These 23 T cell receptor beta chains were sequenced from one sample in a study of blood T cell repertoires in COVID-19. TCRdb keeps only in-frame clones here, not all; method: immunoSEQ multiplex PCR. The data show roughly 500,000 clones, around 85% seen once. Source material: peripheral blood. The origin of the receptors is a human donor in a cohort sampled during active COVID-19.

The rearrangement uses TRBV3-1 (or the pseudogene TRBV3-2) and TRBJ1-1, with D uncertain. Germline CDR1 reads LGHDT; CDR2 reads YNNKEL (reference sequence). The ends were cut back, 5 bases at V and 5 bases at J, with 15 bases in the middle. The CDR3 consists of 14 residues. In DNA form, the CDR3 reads TGTGCCAGCAGCACCGAGACGGGGTTAACTGAAGCTTTCTTT. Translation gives CASSTETGLTEAFF.

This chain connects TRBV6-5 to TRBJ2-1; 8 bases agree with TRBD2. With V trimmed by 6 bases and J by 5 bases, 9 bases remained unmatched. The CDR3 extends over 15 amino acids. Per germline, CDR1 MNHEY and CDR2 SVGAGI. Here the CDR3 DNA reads TGTGCCAGCAGGTGGACTAGCAGCCTGAACAATGAGCAGTTCTTC. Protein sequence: CASRWTSSLNNEQFF.

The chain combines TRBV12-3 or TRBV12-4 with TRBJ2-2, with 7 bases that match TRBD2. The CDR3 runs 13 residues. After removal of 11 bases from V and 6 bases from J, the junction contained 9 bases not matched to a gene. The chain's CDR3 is CASRQGGAGELFF. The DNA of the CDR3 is TGTGCCTCCAGGCAGGGAGGGGCCGGGGAGCTGTTTTTT.

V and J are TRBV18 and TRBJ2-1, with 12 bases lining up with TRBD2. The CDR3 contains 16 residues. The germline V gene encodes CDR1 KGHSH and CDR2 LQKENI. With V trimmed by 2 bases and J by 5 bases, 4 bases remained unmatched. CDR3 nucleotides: TGTGCCAGCTCACCAACTCTAGCGGGAGGGCACAATGAGCAGTTCTTC. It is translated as CASSPTLAGGHNEQFF.

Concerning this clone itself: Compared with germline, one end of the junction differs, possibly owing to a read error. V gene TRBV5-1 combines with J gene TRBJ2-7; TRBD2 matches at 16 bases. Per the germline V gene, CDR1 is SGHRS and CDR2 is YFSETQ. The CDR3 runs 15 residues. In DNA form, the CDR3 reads TGCGCCAGCAGCGCCTTGGGACTAGCGGGAGGGGCAGGGAACTTC. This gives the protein CASSALGLAGGAGNF.

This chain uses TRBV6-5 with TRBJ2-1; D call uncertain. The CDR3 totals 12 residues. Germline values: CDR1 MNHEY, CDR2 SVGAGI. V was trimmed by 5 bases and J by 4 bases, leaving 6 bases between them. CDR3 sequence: CASSPGYNEQFF. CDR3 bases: TGTGCCAGCAGTCCAGGTTACAATGAGCAGTTCTTC.

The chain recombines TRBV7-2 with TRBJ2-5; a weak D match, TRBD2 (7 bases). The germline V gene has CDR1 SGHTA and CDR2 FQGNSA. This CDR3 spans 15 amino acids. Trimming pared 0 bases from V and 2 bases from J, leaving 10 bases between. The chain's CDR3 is CASSLAAGAQETQYF. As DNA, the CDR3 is TGTGCCAGCAGCTTAGCTGCGGGGGCGCAAGAGACCCAGTACTTC.

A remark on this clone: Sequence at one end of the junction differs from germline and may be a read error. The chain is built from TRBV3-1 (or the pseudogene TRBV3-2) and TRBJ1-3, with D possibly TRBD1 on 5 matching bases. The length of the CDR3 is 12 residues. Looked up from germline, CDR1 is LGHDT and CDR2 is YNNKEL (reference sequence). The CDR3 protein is CASSQGIQTEQF. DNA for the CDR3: TGTGCCAGCAGCCAAGGAATACAGACAGAACAATTT.

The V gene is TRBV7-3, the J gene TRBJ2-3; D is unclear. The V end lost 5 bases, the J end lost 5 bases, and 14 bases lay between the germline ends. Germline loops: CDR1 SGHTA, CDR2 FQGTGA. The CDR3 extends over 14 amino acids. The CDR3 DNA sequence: TGTGCCAGCAGCCTACTCATTACGGGAGATACGCAGTATTTT. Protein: CASSLLITGDTQYF.

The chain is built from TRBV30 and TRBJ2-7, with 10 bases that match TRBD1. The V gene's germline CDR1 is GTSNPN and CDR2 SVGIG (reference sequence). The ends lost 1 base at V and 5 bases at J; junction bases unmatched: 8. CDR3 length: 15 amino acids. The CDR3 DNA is TGTGCCTGGAGTGGGGGAAGGACAGGGGGAGACGAGCAGTACTTC. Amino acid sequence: CAWSGGRTGGDEQYF.

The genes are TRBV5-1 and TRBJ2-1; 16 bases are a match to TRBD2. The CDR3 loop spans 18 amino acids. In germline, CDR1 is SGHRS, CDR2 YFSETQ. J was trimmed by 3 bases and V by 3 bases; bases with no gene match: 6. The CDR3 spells CASSSPGTSGRVYNEQFF. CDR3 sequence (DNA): TGCGCCAGCAGCTCCCCCGGGACTAGCGGGAGGGTCTACAATGAGCAGTTCTTC.

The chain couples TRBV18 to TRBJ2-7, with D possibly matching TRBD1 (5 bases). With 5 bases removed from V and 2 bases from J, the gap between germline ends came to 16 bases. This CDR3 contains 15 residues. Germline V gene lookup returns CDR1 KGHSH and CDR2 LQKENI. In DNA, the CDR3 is TGTGCCAGCTCAGACCAGGGCAAATGGCCCTACGAGCAGTACTTC. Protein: CASSDQGKWPYEQYF. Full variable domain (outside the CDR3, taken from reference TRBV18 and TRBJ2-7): NAGVMQNPRHLVRRRGQEARLRCSPMKGHSHVYWYRQLPEEGLKFMVYLQKENIIDESGMPKERFSAEFPKEGPSILRIQQVVRGDSAAYFCASSDQGKWPYEQYFGPGTRLTVT.

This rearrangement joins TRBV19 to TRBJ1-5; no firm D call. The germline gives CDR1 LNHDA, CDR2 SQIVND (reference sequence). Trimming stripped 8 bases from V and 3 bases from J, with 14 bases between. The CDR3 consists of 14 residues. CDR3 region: CASSRLEFNQPQHF. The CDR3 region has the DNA TGTGCCAGTTCCCGGTTGGAGTTCAATCAGCCCCAGCATTTT.

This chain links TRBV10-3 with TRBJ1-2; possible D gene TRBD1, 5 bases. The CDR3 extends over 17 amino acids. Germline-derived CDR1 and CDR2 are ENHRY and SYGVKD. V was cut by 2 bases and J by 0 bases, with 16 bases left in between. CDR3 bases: TGTGCCATCAGTGAGCCGTCTGTGGCGACAGCTAACTATGGCTACACCTTC. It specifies CAISEPSVATANYGYTF.

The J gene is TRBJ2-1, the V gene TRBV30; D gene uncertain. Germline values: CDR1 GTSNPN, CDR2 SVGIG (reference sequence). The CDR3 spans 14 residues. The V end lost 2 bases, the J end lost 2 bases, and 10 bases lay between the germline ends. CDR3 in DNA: TGTGCCTGGAGTCCTTTTGGAGCCTACAATGAGCAGTTCTTC. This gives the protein CAWSPFGAYNEQFF. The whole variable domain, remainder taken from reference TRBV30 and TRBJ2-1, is SQTIHQWPATLVQPVGSPLSLECTVEGTSNPNLYWYRQAAGRGLQLLFYSVGIGQISSEVPQNLSASRPQDRQFILSSKKLLLSDSGFYLCAWSPFGAYNEQFFGPGTRLTVL.

CDR3: CASSQIMTVATNEKLFF. In nucleotides, the CDR3 is TGTGCCAGTAGCCAAATCATGACAGTTGCAACTAATGAAAAACTGTTTTTT. The J gene is TRBJ1-4, the V gene TRBV19; TRBD1 is a possible D gene (5 bases). The ends were cut back, 6 bases at V and 0 bases at J, with 17 bases in the middle. Germline V gene lookup returns CDR1 LNHDA and CDR2 SQIVND (reference sequence). There are 17 residues in the CDR3.

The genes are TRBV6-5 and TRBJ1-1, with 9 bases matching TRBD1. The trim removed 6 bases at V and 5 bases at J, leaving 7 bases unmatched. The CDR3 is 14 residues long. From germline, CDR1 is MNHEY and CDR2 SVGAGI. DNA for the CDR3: TGTGCCAGCAGACTCCGGACAGGGGAAACTGAAGCTTTCTTT. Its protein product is CASRLRTGETEAFF.

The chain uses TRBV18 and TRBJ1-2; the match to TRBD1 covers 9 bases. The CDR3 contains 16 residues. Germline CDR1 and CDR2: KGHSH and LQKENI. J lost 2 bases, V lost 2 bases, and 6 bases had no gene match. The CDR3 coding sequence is TGTGCCAGCTCACCAACGGGGGACAGGGTCAACTATGGCTACACCTTC. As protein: CASSPTGDRVNYGYTF.

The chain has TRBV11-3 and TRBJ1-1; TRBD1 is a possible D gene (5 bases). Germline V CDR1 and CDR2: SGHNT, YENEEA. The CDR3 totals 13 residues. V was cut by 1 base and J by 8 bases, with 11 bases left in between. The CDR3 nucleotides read TGTGCCAGCAGCTTAGGCCCGGGGGGGGAAGCTTTCTTT. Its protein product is CASSLGPGGEAFF.

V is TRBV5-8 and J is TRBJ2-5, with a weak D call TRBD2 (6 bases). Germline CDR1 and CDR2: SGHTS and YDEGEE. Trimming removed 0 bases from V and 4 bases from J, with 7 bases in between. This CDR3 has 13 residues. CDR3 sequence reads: CASSLVGGETQYF. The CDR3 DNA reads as TGTGCCAGCAGCTTGGTCGGGGGAGAGACCCAGTACTTC.

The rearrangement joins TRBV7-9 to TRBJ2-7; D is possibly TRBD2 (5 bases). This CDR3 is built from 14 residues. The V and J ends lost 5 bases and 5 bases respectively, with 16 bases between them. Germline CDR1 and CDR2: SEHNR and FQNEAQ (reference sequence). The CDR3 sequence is CASSPEAPGDEQYF. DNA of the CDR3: TGTGCCAGCAGCCCCGAGGCCCCCGGGGACGAGCAGTACTTC. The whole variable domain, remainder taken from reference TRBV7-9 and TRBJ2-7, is DTGVSQNPRHKITKRGQNVTFRCDPISEHNRLYWYRQTLGQGPEFLTYFQNEAQLEKSRLLSDRFSAERPKGSFSTLEIQRTEQGDSAMYLCASSPEAPGDEQYFGPGTRLTVT.

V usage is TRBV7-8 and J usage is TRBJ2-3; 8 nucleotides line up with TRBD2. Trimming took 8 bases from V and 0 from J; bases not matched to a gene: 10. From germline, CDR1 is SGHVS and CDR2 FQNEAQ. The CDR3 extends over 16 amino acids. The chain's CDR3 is CASGDSGVPSTDTQYF. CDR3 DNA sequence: TGTGCCAGCGGTGATAGCGGGGTACCTAGCACAGATACGCAGTATTTT.

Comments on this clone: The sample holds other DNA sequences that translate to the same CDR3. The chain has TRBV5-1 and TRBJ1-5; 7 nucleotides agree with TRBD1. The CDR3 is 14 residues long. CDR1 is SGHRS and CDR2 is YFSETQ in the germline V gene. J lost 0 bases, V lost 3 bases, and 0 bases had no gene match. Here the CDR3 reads CASSSGGSNQPQHF. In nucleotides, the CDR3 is TGCGCCAGCAGCTCAGGGGGTAGCAATCAGCCCCAGCATTTT.